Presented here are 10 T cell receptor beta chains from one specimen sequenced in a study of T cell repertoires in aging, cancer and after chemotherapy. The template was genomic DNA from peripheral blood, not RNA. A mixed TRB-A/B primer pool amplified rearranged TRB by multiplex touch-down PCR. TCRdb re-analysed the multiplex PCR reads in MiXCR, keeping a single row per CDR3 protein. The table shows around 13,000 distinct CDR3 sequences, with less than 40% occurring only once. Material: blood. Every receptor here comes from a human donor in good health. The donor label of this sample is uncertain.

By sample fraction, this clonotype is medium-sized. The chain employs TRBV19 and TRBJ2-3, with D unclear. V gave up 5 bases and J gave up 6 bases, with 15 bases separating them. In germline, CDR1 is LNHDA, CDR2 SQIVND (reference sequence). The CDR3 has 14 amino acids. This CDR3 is CASSSGPGLDTQYF. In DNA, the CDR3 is TGTGCCAGTAGTTCCGGGCCGGGCCTCGATACGCAGTATTTT.

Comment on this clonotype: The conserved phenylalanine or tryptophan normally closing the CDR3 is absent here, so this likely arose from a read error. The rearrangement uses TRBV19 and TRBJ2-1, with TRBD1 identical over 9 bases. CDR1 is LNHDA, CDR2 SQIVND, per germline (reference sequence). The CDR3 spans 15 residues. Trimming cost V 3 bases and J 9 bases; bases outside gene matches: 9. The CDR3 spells CASSISGTGRVEQFL. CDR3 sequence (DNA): TGTGCCAGTAGTATTTCCGGGACAGGGCGAGTTGAGCAGTTCTTA.

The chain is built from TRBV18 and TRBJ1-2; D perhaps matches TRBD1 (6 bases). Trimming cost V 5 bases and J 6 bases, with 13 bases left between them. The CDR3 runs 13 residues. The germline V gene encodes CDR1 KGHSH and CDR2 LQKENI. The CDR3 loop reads CASSLTGKHGYTF. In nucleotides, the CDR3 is TGTGCCAGCTCATTAACAGGGAAGCATGGCTACACCTTC.

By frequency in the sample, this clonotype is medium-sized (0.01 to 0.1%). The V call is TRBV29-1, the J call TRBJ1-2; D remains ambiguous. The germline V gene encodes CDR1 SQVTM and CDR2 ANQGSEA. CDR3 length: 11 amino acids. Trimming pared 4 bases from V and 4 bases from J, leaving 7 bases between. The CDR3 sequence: CSVGGPYGYTF. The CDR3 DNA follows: TGCAGCGTTGGGGGTCCCTATGGCTACACCTTC.

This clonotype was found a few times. CDR3 nucleotide sequence: TGTGCCAGTGGTTTTTGGACAGTCGGCACAGATACGCAGTATTTT. Translated, it gives CASGFWTVGTDTQYF. The rearrangement joins TRBV19 to TRBJ2-3; D is possibly TRBD1 (6 bases). The CDR3 loop spans 15 amino acids. With 8 bases removed from V and 1 base from J, the gap between germline ends came to 16 bases. The germline gives CDR1 LNHDA, CDR2 SQIVND (reference sequence).

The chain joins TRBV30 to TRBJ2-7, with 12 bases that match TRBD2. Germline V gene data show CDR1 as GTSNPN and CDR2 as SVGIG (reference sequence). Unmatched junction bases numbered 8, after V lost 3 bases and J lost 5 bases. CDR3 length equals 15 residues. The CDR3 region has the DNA TGTGCCTGGAGCACTAGCGGGGGGCATGTCGACGAGCAGTACTTC. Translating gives CAWSTSGGHVDEQYF. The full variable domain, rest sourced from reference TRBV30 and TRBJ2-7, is SQTIHQWPATLVQPVGSPLSLECTVEGTSNPNLYWYRQAAGRGLQLLFYSVGIGQISSEVPQNLSASRPQDRQFILSSKKLLLSDSGFYLCAWSTSGGHVDEQYFGPGTRLTVT.

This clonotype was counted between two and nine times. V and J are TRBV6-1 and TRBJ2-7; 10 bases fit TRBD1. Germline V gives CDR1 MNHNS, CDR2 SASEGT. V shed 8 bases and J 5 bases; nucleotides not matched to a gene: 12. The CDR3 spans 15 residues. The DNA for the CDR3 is TGTGCCAGCGGGAAGTTGCGGGACAGGGGCCACGAGCAGTACTTC. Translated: CASGKLRDRGHEQYF.

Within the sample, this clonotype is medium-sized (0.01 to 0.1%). CDR3 sequence (DNA): TGTGCCAGTAGTGACCCCCTAGCGTTTTTGTACAATGAGCAGTTCTTC. It translates to CASSDPLAFLYNEQFF. V and J are TRBV19 and TRBJ2-1; D might be TRBD2 (6 bases). CDR3 length: 16 amino acids. V was shortened by 5 bases and J by 4 bases, with 18 bases between the two germline ends. CDR1 is LNHDA and CDR2 is SQIVND in the germline V gene (reference sequence).

The DNA for the CDR3 is TGCAGCGTTGAGGGTGGGGGGCAGGATAGCTATGGCTACACCTTC. Translation gives CSVEGGGQDSYGYTF. The V gene is TRBV29-1, the J gene TRBJ1-2; weak D call: TRBD1 (6 bases). The CDR3 runs 15 residues. Trimming stripped 3 bases from V and 4 bases from J, with 18 bases between. CDR1 and CDR2 from the germline V gene are SQVTM and ANQGSEA.

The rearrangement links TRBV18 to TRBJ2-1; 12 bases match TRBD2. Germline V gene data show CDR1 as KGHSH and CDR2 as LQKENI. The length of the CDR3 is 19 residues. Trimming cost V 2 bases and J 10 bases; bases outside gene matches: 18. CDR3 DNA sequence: TGTGCCAGCTCACCAGAACTTCTAGCGGGGGGGCCCGTTTTTAAAGAGCAGTTCTTC. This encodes CASSPELLAGGPVFKEQFF.